The 7 T cell receptor beta chains listed next were all sequenced from one sample in a study of CD8+ T cells in alopecia areata. Following RNA extraction, reverse transcription yielded cDNA that acted as the sequencing template. Clones were read by immunoSEQ multiplex PCR, and TCRdb kept only the in-frame ones, dropping some. The sample gives roughly 150,000 clones, about 53% of which show up once; less than 20% is in the top ten. The sample in question was CD8+ T cells sorted from blood, obtained at week 0. All receptors come from a human donor with alopecia areata.

The chain is built from TRBV12-5 and TRBJ1-5; D possibly corresponds to TRBD1 (5 bases). Germline assignment: CDR1 LGHNT and CDR2 FRNRAP. V gave up 5 bases and J gave up 6 bases, with 14 bases separating them. The CDR3 length is 14 residues. CDR3 DNA: TGTGCTAGTGGTCTCGCCGCAGGGACTCAGCCCCAGCATTTT. Translating gives CASGLAAGTQPQHF.

The CDR3 loop is CASSLVGQGANYGYTF. CDR3 nucleotide sequence: TGTGCCAGCAGCTTAGTGGGCCAGGGAGCTAACTATGGCTACACCTTC. The chain recombines TRBV7-2 with TRBJ1-2; maybe TRBD1 (5 bases). V dropped 1 base and J dropped 0 bases, with 12 bases sitting between them. CDR1 and CDR2 (germline): SGHTA, FQGNSA. The CDR3 is 16 amino acids.

This clone has only one observation. The chain carries TRBV5-6 and TRBJ1-6, with D unclear. Germline loops: CDR1 SGHDT, CDR2 YYEEEE. The CDR3 extends over 13 amino acids. Trimming left V 4 bases short and J 8 bases short, with 10 bases between. CDR3 residues: CASSQDPDSPLHF. The CDR3 nucleotides are TGTGCCAGCAGCCAGGATCCGGATTCACCCCTCCACTTT.

The V and J genes are TRBV27 and TRBJ2-1; D gene uncertain. This CDR3 contains 12 residues. V was cut by 7 bases and J by 7 bases, with 11 bases left in between. Germline V gives CDR1 MNHEY, CDR2 SMNVEV (reference sequence). The CDR3 reads CASNTLGNEQFF. CDR3 DNA: TGTGCCAGCAATACCTTAGGGAATGAGCAGTTCTTC.

The chain combines TRBV4-1 with TRBJ2-2; D is perhaps TRBD1 (6 bases). Between the trimmed V and J ends, which lost 5 bases and 5 bases, there was a span of 12 bases. Germline V CDR1 and CDR2: MGHRA, YSYEKL. The CDR3 is made up of 14 amino acids. The CDR3 DNA sequence: TGCGCCAGCAGCGTCAACCAGGGGACCGGGGAGCTGTTTTTT. Its protein is CASSVNQGTGELFF.

This clone showed up just a few times. V and J are TRBV19 and TRBJ1-5; D gene uncertain. The germline V gene has CDR1 LNHDA and CDR2 SQIVND (reference sequence). The CDR3 loop spans 13 amino acids. Trimming shortened V by 3 bases and J by 7 bases, and 10 bases separated the two germline ends. The CDR3 coding sequence is TGTGCCAGTAGTATTGAGATTCCCCAGCCCCAGCATTTT. Its translation: CASSIEIPQPQHF.

J is TRBJ1-2 and V is TRBV29-1; TRBD1 matches at 7 bases. The CDR3 contains 14 residues. The V gene end was trimmed by 2 bases and the J gene end by 8 bases; junction bases not matched to a gene: 11. Germline assignment: CDR1 SQVTM and CDR2 ANQGSEA. CDR3 residues: CSVERVGQEGGYTF. CDR3 DNA: TGCAGCGTTGAAAGGGTCGGACAGGAGGGCGGCTACACCTTC.